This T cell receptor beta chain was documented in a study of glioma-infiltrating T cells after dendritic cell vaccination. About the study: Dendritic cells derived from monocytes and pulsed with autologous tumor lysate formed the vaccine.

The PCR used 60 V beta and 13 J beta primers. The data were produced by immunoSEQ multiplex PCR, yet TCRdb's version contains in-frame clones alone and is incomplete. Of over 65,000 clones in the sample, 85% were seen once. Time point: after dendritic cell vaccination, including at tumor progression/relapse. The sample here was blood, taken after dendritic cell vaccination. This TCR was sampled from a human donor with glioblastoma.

CDR3 bases: TGTGCCAGTAGTATTGGCGGGTACCCCTACGAGCAGTACTTC. Translating it yields CASSIGGYPYEQYF. This chain joins TRBV19 and TRBJ2-7, with D tentatively TRBD2 (5 bases). Germline-derived CDR1 and CDR2 are LNHDA and SQIVND (reference sequence). The CDR3 covers 14 residues. Trimming removed 3 bases from V and 2 bases from J, with 11 bases in between.